Below, 2 T cell receptor beta chains from the same sample are listed, as sequenced in a study of early T cells in non-severe SARS-CoV-2 infection. TCRdb itself ran the 5' RACE reads through MiXCR, one entry per CDR3 protein. Among over 30,000 distinct CDR3 sequences listed, 4% to 5% were seen once. The sequenced material came from whole blood. These receptors were collected from an adult who was a healthcare worker with PCR-confirmed SARS-CoV-2 infection or an uninfected control (not recorded which).

This clonotype occurred many times. The chain recombines TRBV14 with TRBJ2-2; 10 positions match TRBD1. Germline V lookup: CDR1 SGHDN, CDR2 FVKESK. This CDR3 is built from 15 residues. V trimming: 4 bases; J trimming: 3 bases; junction bases outside the gene matches: 2. CDR3 loop: CASSRGTGDTGELFF. CDR3 nucleotide sequence: TGTGCCAGCAGCCGCGGGACAGGGGACACCGGGGAGCTGTTTTTT.

This clonotype turned up a few times. V gene TRBV4-1 combines with J gene TRBJ2-5, with D uncertain. Trimming took 0 bases from V and 4 from J, leaving 12 bases between them. Germline assignment: CDR1 MGHRA and CDR2 YSYEKL. The CDR3 has 15 amino acids. The CDR3 sequence: CASSQDRPSLETQYF. For the CDR3, the DNA is TGCGCCAGCAGCCAAGATCGTCCTTCCCTAGAGACCCAGTACTTC.